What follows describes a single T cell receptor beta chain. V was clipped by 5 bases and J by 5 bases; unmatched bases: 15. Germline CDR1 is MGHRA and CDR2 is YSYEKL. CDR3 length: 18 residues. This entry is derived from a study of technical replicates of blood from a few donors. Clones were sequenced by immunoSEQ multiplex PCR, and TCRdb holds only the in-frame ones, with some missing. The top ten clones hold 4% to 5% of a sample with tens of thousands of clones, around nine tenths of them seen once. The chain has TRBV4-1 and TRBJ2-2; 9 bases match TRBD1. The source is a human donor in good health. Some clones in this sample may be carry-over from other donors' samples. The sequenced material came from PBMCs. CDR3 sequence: CASSNLGQGPIETGELFF. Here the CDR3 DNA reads TGCGCCAGCAGCAACCTCGGACAGGGGCCCATCGAGACCGGGGAGCTGTTTTTT.